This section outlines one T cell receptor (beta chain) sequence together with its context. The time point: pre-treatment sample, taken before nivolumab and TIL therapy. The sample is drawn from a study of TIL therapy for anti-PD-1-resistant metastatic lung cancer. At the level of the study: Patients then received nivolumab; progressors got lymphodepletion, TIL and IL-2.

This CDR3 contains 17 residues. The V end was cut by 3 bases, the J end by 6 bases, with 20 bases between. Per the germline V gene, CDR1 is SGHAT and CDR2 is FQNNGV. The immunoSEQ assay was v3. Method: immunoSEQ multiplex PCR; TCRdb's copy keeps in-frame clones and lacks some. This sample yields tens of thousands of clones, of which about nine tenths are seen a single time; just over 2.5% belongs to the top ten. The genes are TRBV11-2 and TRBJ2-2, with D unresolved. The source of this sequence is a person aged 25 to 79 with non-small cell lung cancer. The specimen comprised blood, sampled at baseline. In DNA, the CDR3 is TGTGCCAGCAGCTTCACTGACCCGCGCACCCTTGCCGGGGAGCTGTTTTTT. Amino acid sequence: CASSFTDPRTLAGELFF.